This T cell receptor beta chain is drawn from a study of T cells after yellow fever vaccination. TCR cDNA was made by 5'RACE template switching, adding a universal primer site and UMIs. TCRdb independently ran MiXCR on the 5' RACE reads; one entry per CDR3 protein. Among approximately 110,000 distinct CDR3 sequences, roughly 8.4% were seen once, and the ten largest hold over 25%. This CDR3 is 14 amino acids long. Germline V gene lookup returns CDR1 GTSNPN and CDR2 SVGIG (reference sequence). V was clipped by 0 bases and J by 8 bases, with 15 bases between them. General observations from the study: Researchers report a weaker secondary response that nonetheless peaked faster, day 5 versus 15.

Ten or more counts support this clonotype. Its antigen is undetermined. The receptor was isolated from a man aged 30 to 45 who received the YFV17D yellow fever vaccine. The rearrangement uses TRBV30 and TRBJ2-3; D is ambiguous. Here the sequenced sample was CD8+ T cells sorted from PBMCs, taken 45 days after the yellow fever booster vaccination. The CDR3 sequence is CAWSVLPLLGTQYF. The CDR3, as DNA: TGTGCCTGGAGTGTACTACCCCTGTTGGGTACGCAGTATTTT. The whole variable domain, remainder taken from reference TRBV30 and TRBJ2-3, is SQTIHQWPATLVQPVGSPLSLECTVEGTSNPNLYWYRQAAGRGLQLLFYSVGIGQISSEVPQNLSASRPQDRQFILSSKKLLLSDSGFYLCAWSVLPLLGTQYFGPGTRLTVL.